This TCR beta chain was retrieved from a study of cytomegalovirus exposure and HLA in healthy donors. General study findings and limits: TCR clusters originating in the first cohort tended to co-occur in the 100 to 150 validation repertoires, according to a later analysis. The study flagged around 150 TCR beta chains as cytomegalovirus-associated. Most TCR sequences were uncommon, yet certain public TCRs appeared in many donors.

Sequencing was performed with immunoSEQ multiplex PCR; in TCRdb, only in-frame clones are kept and a portion is missing. The table lists 90,000 to 120,000 clones, approximately 94% of them singletons. The V gene's germline CDR1 is LGHNA and CDR2 YSLEER. This CDR3 comprises 14 residues. The V gene lost 4 bases and the J gene lost 1 base, with 9 bases spanning the gap. Details on this clone: The antigen is not known.

Among the 90 to 150 subjects of the validation cohort, separate from the approximately 670-subject first cohort, were the donors. The sample consisted of PBMCs. V is TRBV4-3 and J is TRBJ2-3; D gene uncertain. This receptor was taken from a woman younger than 35 in good health and CMV-seronegative. CDR3 bases: TGCGCCAGCAGCCTTACGTCAGGCACAGATACGCAGTATTTT. This codes for CASSLTSGTDTQYF.